The rows below give T cell receptor beta chains drawn from one sample of a study of shared clonotypes between healthy human individuals. The protocol was immunoSEQ multiplex PCR, while the TCRdb copy is restricted to in-frame clones and leaves out a portion. This table has 1.6 million or so clones, around 98.5% appearing once. The sequenced material came from naive CD4+ T cells sorted from blood. These receptors all stem from a young man in good health. CDR3s include the opening cysteine and the closing phenylalanine or tryptophan. D genes are given only for firm matches. A clone size is listed for some rows: how often the clone was seen (once, few, many), or a class if it is expanded.

v_call: TRBV6-5; j_call: TRBJ2-7; clone_size: NA; d_call: TRBD1; cdr3_aa: CASSYNRGVGEQYF; cdr3_nt: TGTGCCAGCAGTTACAACAGGGGGGTAGGCGAGCAGTACTTC
v_call: TRBV29-1; j_call: TRBJ2-3; clone_size: NA; d_call: TRBD1; cdr3_aa: CSVESYRGRRTDTQYF; cdr3_nt: TGCAGCGTTGAAAGCTACAGGGGGCGGCGCACAGATACGCAGTATTTT
v_call: TRBV18; j_call: TRBJ2-7; clone_size: NA; d_call: NA; cdr3_aa: CASSPSGFPAYEQYF; cdr3_nt: TGTGCCAGCTCACCATCCGGATTCCCGGCCTACGAGCAGTACTTC
v_call: TRBV28; j_call: TRBJ1-5; clone_size: NA; d_call: TRBD1; cdr3_aa: CASKQGTLYNQPQHF; cdr3_nt: TGTGCCAGCAAACAGGGGACCCTATACAATCAGCCCCAGCATTTT
v_call: TRBV19; j_call: TRBJ2-1; clone_size: NA; d_call: TRBD2; cdr3_aa: CASSPGLAEFYNEQFF; cdr3_nt: TGTGCCAGTAGTCCAGGACTAGCGGAATTCTACAATGAGCAGTTCTTC
v_call: TRBV18; j_call: TRBJ1-1; clone_size: once; d_call: TRBD1; cdr3_aa: CASSPNGQGGTEAFF; cdr3_nt: TGTGCCAGCTCCCCTAATGGACAGGGGGGGACTGAAGCTTTCTTT
v_call: TRBV14; j_call: TRBJ1-2; clone_size: NA; d_call: NA; cdr3_aa: CASSKDEVLGYTF; cdr3_nt: TGTGCCAGCAGCAAGGACGAGGTGCTTGGCTACACCTTC
v_call: TRBV6-5; j_call: TRBJ2-1; clone_size: NA; d_call: NA; cdr3_aa: CASSQDFNNEQFF; cdr3_nt: TGTGCCAGCAGCCAAGACTTCAACAATGAGCAGTTCTTC
v_call: TRBV18; j_call: TRBJ1-3; clone_size: NA; d_call: NA; cdr3_aa: CASSIGRAGNTIYF; cdr3_nt: TGTGCCAGCTCTATAGGCAGGGCTGGAAACACCATATATTTT
v_call: TRBV10-3; j_call: TRBJ1-1; clone_size: NA; d_call: TRBD1; cdr3_aa: CAISPGQGTEAFF; cdr3_nt: TGTGCCATCAGTCCGGGACAGGGCACTGAAGCTTTCTTT
v_call: TRBV30; j_call: TRBJ1-1; clone_size: NA; d_call: NA; cdr3_aa: CAWFEGLAFF; cdr3_nt: TGTGCCTGGTTTGAGGGGCTAGCTTTCTTT
v_call: TRBV7-3; j_call: TRBJ2-3; clone_size: NA; d_call: TRBD2; cdr3_aa: CASSPTPSGSTDTQYF; cdr3_nt: TGTGCCAGCAGCCCAACCCCTAGCGGGAGCACAGATACGCAGTATTTT
v_call: TRBV7-3; j_call: TRBJ2-7; clone_size: NA; d_call: TRBD1; cdr3_aa: CASSSTTGPHYEQYF; cdr3_nt: TGTGCCAGCAGCTCGACGACAGGGCCCCACTACGAGCAGTACTTC
v_call: TRBV5-6; j_call: TRBJ2-4; clone_size: NA; d_call: NA; cdr3_aa: CASSLVRSNIQYF; cdr3_nt: TGTGCCAGCAGCTTAGTCAGGTCGAACATTCAGTACTTC
v_call: TRBV27; j_call: TRBJ2-7; clone_size: NA; d_call: NA; cdr3_aa: CASPTDSYEQYF; cdr3_nt: TGTGCCAGCCCGACAGACTCCTACGAGCAGTACTTC
v_call: TRBV6-6; j_call: TRBJ2-7; clone_size: NA; d_call: NA; cdr3_aa: CASSYPGDGIYEQYF; cdr3_nt: TGTGCCAGCAGTTACCCCGGGGACGGAATCTACGAGCAGTACTTC
v_call: TRBV28; j_call: TRBJ1-4; clone_size: NA; d_call: TRBD1; cdr3_aa: CASSFLQGATEKLFF; cdr3_nt: TGTGCCAGCAGTTTCCTACAGGGGGCGACTGAAAAACTGTTTTTT
v_call: TRBV28; j_call: TRBJ1-5; clone_size: NA; d_call: NA; cdr3_aa: CASSYSTQPQHF; cdr3_nt: TGTGCCAGCAGTTACAGTACCCAGCCCCAGCATTTT
v_call: TRBV28; j_call: TRBJ1-2; clone_size: NA; d_call: NA; cdr3_aa: CASSLLGKDGYTF; cdr3_nt: TGTGCCAGCAGTTTACTAGGGAAGGATGGCTACACCTTC
v_call: TRBV5-4; j_call: TRBJ2-7; clone_size: NA; d_call: TRBD2; cdr3_aa: CASSLTSGAPSRTYEQYF; cdr3_nt: TGTGCCAGCAGCTTGACTAGCGGGGCACCCTCCCGAACATACGAGCAGTACTTC
v_call: TRBV9; j_call: TRBJ2-7; clone_size: NA; d_call: NA; cdr3_aa: CASSAGTLGASEQYF; cdr3_nt: TGTGCCAGCAGCGCCGGGACTCTTGGGGCCTCCGAGCAGTACTTC
v_call: TRBV27; j_call: TRBJ2-2; clone_size: NA; d_call: TRBD2; cdr3_aa: CASSYIAGANTGELFF; cdr3_nt: TGTGCCAGCAGTTATATAGCGGGAGCGAACACCGGGGAGCTGTTTTTT
v_call: TRBV5-1; j_call: TRBJ2-1; clone_size: NA; d_call: NA; cdr3_aa: CASSLIGKYNEQFF; cdr3_nt: TGCGCCAGCAGCTTGATAGGAAAATACAATGAGCAGTTCTTC
v_call: TRBV25-1; j_call: TRBJ2-7; clone_size: NA; d_call: TRBD1; cdr3_aa: CASSEDRAPYEQYF; cdr3_nt: TGTGCCAGCAGTGAAGACAGGGCTCCCTACGAGCAGTACTTC
v_call: TRBV5-1; j_call: TRBJ1-1; clone_size: NA; d_call: NA; cdr3_aa: CASRPGTSNTEAFF; cdr3_nt: TGCGCCAGCAGACCCGGGACATCGAACACTGAAGCTTTCTTT
v_call: TRBV5-1; j_call: TRBJ2-1; clone_size: NA; d_call: TRBD2; cdr3_aa: CASSLDWAGDEQFF; cdr3_nt: TGCGCCAGCAGCTTGGATTGGGCGGGAGACGAGCAGTTCTTC
v_call: TRBV27; j_call: TRBJ2-2; clone_size: NA; d_call: TRBD2; cdr3_aa: CASSLGREGRTGELFF; cdr3_nt: TGTGCCAGCAGTTTAGGGCGGGAGGGCCGCACCGGGGAGCTGTTTTTT
v_call: TRBV5-1; j_call: TRBJ2-5; clone_size: NA; d_call: NA; cdr3_aa: CASSSTGTTIGTQYF; cdr3_nt: TGCGCCAGCAGCTCTACGGGGACAACAATTGGGACCCAGTACTTC
v_call: TRBV4-3; j_call: TRBJ2-7; clone_size: NA; d_call: NA; cdr3_aa: CASSQAHGETYEQYF; cdr3_nt: TGCGCCAGCAGCCAAGCTCACGGGGAAACCTACGAGCAGTACTTC
v_call: TRBV7-3; j_call: TRBJ2-1; clone_size: NA; d_call: TRBD2; cdr3_aa: CASSLDAGTSGRTRGNEQFF; cdr3_nt: TGTGCCAGCAGCTTAGACGCCGGGACTAGCGGGAGGACTCGGGGCAATGAGCAGTTCTTC
v_call: TRBV6-1; j_call: TRBJ2-3; clone_size: NA; d_call: TRBD2; cdr3_aa: CASRNGLAGVDTQYF; cdr3_nt: TGTGCCAGCCGAAACGGACTAGCGGGAGTGGATACGCAGTATTTT
v_call: TRBV5-4; j_call: TRBJ1-2; clone_size: NA; d_call: TRBD1; cdr3_aa: CASSQSGEGAVGYTF; cdr3_nt: TGTGCCAGCAGCCAGTCAGGGGAGGGGGCTGTCGGCTACACCTTC
v_call: TRBV2; j_call: TRBJ2-7; clone_size: once; d_call: NA; cdr3_aa: CASSELVGLDEQYF; cdr3_nt: TGTGCCAGCAGTGAACTCGTGGGGTTGGACGAGCAGTACTTC
v_call: TRBV5-6; j_call: TRBJ2-1; clone_size: NA; d_call: NA; cdr3_aa: CASSLGLGPSAYNEQFF; cdr3_nt: TGTGCCAGCAGCTTGGGTCTCGGGCCTAGCGCTTACAATGAGCAGTTCTTC
v_call: TRBV5-4; j_call: TRBJ2-2; clone_size: NA; d_call: NA; cdr3_aa: CASSSGQSTGELFF; cdr3_nt: TGTGCCAGCAGCTCAGGACAGAGCACCGGGGAGCTGTTTTTT
v_call: TRBV9; j_call: TRBJ2-1; clone_size: NA; d_call: NA; cdr3_aa: CASSVVFSGSSYNEQFF; cdr3_nt: TGTGCCAGCAGCGTAGTCTTTAGCGGAAGCTCCTACAATGAGCAGTTCTTC
v_call: TRBV18; j_call: TRBJ2-7; clone_size: NA; d_call: NA; cdr3_aa: CASSPLPPGRGHYEQYF; cdr3_nt: TGTGCCAGCTCACCATTGCCCCCCGGGAGGGGGCATTACGAGCAGTACTTC
v_call: TRBV10-3; j_call: TRBJ2-5; clone_size: NA; d_call: NA; cdr3_aa: CAISESRSRVVYF; cdr3_nt: TGTGCCATCAGTGAGTCGAGGAGCAGGGTCGTGTACTTC
v_call: TRBV7-9; j_call: TRBJ2-7; clone_size: NA; d_call: NA; cdr3_aa: CASSSQGEQYF; cdr3_nt: TGTGCCAGCAGCTCGCAGGGAGAGCAGTACTTC
v_call: TRBV6-1; j_call: TRBJ1-5; clone_size: NA; d_call: NA; cdr3_aa: CASSALGGANQPQHF; cdr3_nt: TGTGCCAGCAGTGCCCTTGGGGGGGCGAATCAGCCCCAGCATTTT
v_call: TRBV5-1; j_call: TRBJ2-7; clone_size: NA; d_call: NA; cdr3_aa: CASSLEYEQYF; cdr3_nt: TGCGCCAGCAGCCTCGAATACGAGCAGTACTTC
v_call: TRBV7-3; j_call: TRBJ2-1; clone_size: NA; d_call: NA; cdr3_aa: CASSPQKGNEQFF; cdr3_nt: TGTGCCAGCAGCCCGCAAAAGGGGAATGAGCAGTTCTTC
v_call: TRBV5-1; j_call: TRBJ2-3; clone_size: NA; d_call: NA; cdr3_aa: CASSLVAVGGTDTQYF; cdr3_nt: TGCGCCAGCAGCTTGGTTGCTGTTGGTGGCACAGATACGCAGTATTTT
v_call: TRBV29-1; j_call: TRBJ2-2; clone_size: NA; d_call: TRBD2; cdr3_aa: CSVGNSGSANTGELFF; cdr3_nt: TGCAGCGTTGGTAATAGCGGGAGCGCGAACACCGGGGAGCTGTTTTTT
v_call: TRBV5-1; j_call: TRBJ1-1; clone_size: NA; d_call: TRBD1; cdr3_aa: CASSLAYRGQGTEAFF; cdr3_nt: TGCGCCAGCAGCTTGGCGTACAGGGGGCAGGGCACTGAAGCTTTCTTT
v_call: TRBV7-3; j_call: TRBJ2-5; clone_size: NA; d_call: TRBD2; cdr3_aa: CASSPIGREPETQYF; cdr3_nt: TGTGCCAGCAGCCCCATAGGGAGGGAGCCGGAGACCCAGTACTTC
v_call: TRBV29-1; j_call: TRBJ2-1; clone_size: NA; d_call: TRBD1; cdr3_aa: CSVVRDRGYNEQFF; cdr3_nt: TGCAGCGTTGTAAGGGACAGGGGCTACAATGAGCAGTTCTTC
v_call: TRBV5-1; j_call: TRBJ2-7; clone_size: NA; d_call: TRBD2; cdr3_aa: CASSSGLAGVSSYEQYF; cdr3_nt: TGCGCCAGCAGCTCGGGACTAGCGGGAGTCAGCTCCTACGAGCAGTACTTC
v_call: TRBV6-1; j_call: TRBJ1-2; clone_size: NA; d_call: NA; cdr3_aa: CASSPRVQYGYTF; cdr3_nt: TGTGCCAGCTCCCCCAGGGTTCAATATGGCTACACCTTC
v_call: TRBV2; j_call: TRBJ1-2; clone_size: NA; d_call: TRBD1; cdr3_aa: CASKRDRGLYGYTF; cdr3_nt: TGTGCCAGCAAGAGGGACAGGGGGCTGTATGGCTACACCTTC
v_call: TRBV2; j_call: TRBJ2-3; clone_size: NA; d_call: NA; cdr3_aa: CASLSGDSDTQYF; cdr3_nt: TGTGCCAGCCTTTCAGGGGATTCAGATACGCAGTATTTT
v_call: TRBV19; j_call: TRBJ2-7; clone_size: NA; d_call: NA; cdr3_aa: CASSLGQTTYEQYF; cdr3_nt: TGTGCCAGTAGTCTTGGTCAGACTACCTACGAGCAGTACTTC
v_call: TRBV30; j_call: TRBJ1-2; clone_size: NA; d_call: NA; cdr3_aa: CAWSVGIGYTF; cdr3_nt: TGTGCCTGGAGTGTCGGGATTGGCTACACCTTC
v_call: TRBV7-3; j_call: TRBJ1-1; clone_size: NA; d_call: NA; cdr3_aa: CASSPGWGKNTEAFF; cdr3_nt: TGTGCCAGCAGCCCGGGTTGGGGGAAAAACACTGAAGCTTTCTTT
v_call: TRBV19; j_call: TRBJ2-5; clone_size: NA; d_call: TRBD2; cdr3_aa: CASRATSGSGETQYF; cdr3_nt: TGTGCCAGTAGAGCGACTAGCGGGAGCGGAGAGACCCAGTACTTC
v_call: TRBV6-5; j_call: TRBJ1-5; clone_size: NA; d_call: NA; cdr3_aa: CASRRAGANQPQHF; cdr3_nt: TGTGCCAGCAGAAGAGCGGGAGCTAATCAGCCCCAGCATTTT
v_call: TRBV7-8; j_call: TRBJ1-1; clone_size: NA; d_call: NA; cdr3_aa: CASSPPRSEAFF; cdr3_nt: TGTGCCAGCAGCCCGCCTAGGTCTGAAGCTTTCTTT
v_call: TRBV11-3; j_call: TRBJ1-1; clone_size: NA; d_call: NA; cdr3_aa: CASSLAGVENTEAFF; cdr3_nt: TGTGCCAGCAGCTTAGCCGGGGTCGAGAACACTGAAGCTTTCTTT
v_call: TRBV18; j_call: TRBJ2-1; clone_size: NA; d_call: TRBD2; cdr3_aa: CASSPISGGSSYNEQFF; cdr3_nt: TGTGCCAGCTCACCCATTAGCGGCGGGAGTTCCTACAATGAGCAGTTCTTC
v_call: TRBV2; j_call: TRBJ2-3; clone_size: NA; d_call: TRBD2; cdr3_aa: CASRPGLVSDTQYF; cdr3_nt: TGTGCCAGCAGACCCGGACTAGTGTCAGATACGCAGTATTTT